The next 26 T cell receptor beta chains were all read from a single sample in a study of blood T cell repertoires in COVID-19. Using immunoSEQ multiplex PCR, the repertoire was profiled, and TCRdb retains in-frame clones only, with some absent. The data contain around 120,000 clones, about 85% of them singletons. Sequencing was done on a sample of peripheral blood. The receptors were sampled from a man older than 75 with acute or convalescent COVID-19.

Of note for this clone: This sample includes further DNA sequences coding for the same CDR3. V usage is TRBV3-1 (or the pseudogene TRBV3-2) and J usage is TRBJ2-7, with 7 nucleotides matching TRBD1. The germline V gene encodes CDR1 LGHDT and CDR2 YNNKEL (reference sequence). This CDR3 is 15 amino acids long. V lost 0 bases, J lost 4 bases, and 6 bases stayed unmatched. The chain's CDR3 is CASSQDRTGPYEQYF. For the CDR3, the DNA is TGTGCCAGCAGCCAAGATAGGACAGGTCCATACGAGCAGTACTTC.

This clone turned up a few times. The chain uses TRBV4-2 and TRBJ1-5, with 8 bases identical to TRBD1. The CDR3 sequence is 14 residues long. Trimming removed 6 bases from V and 5 bases from J; junction bases left unmatched: 6. Germline CDR1 LGHNA, CDR2 YNFKEQ. The CDR3 loop reads CASSLDRGDQPQHF. Written as DNA, the CDR3 is TGTGCCAGCAGTCTAGACAGGGGAGATCAGCCCCAGCATTTT.

The V and J genes are TRBV24-1 and TRBJ2-5; 7 nucleotides align to TRBD2. V lost 3 bases to trimming and J lost 5 bases; unmatched junction nucleotides: 8. In germline, CDR1 is KGHDR, CDR2 SFDVKD. CDR3 length equals 15 residues. CDR3 region: CATSDPRLAGETQYF. In DNA, the CDR3 is TGTGCCACCAGTGATCCTCGACTAGCTGGTGAGACCCAGTACTTC.

This chain connects TRBV9 to TRBJ2-3, with 10 bases that match TRBD1. Germline V gives CDR1 SGDLS, CDR2 YYNGEE. The junction had 8 bases not matched to a gene; V was cut back by 4 bases and J by 3 bases. CDR3 size: 16 residues. CDR3 in DNA: TGTGCCAGCAGCCCCCGGACAGGGGGATGGACAGATACGCAGTATTTT. Amino acid sequence: CASSPRTGGWTDTQYF.

V is TRBV7-6 and J is TRBJ1-6; D uncertain. This CDR3 comprises 15 residues. The V end was cut by 5 bases, the J end by 9 bases, with 17 bases between. The V gene's germline CDR1 is SGHVS and CDR2 FNYEAQ. The CDR3, as DNA: TGTGCCAGCAGCCGAGTCCGAGGGATGGGTTCACCCCTCCACTTT. Translated, it gives CASSRVRGMGSPLHF.

There are a few counts of this clone. The chain recombines TRBV3-1 (or the pseudogene TRBV3-2) with TRBJ1-1; D is ambiguous. Germline-derived CDR1 and CDR2 are LGHDT and YNNKEL (reference sequence). The CDR3 loop spans 15 amino acids. Trimming left V 4 bases short and J 3 bases short, with 15 bases between. The DNA of the CDR3 is TGTGCCAGCAGCCCAAGAAGGACGAGGGACACTGAAGCTTTCTTT. This sequence encodes CASSPRRTRDTEAFF.

This chain links TRBV28 with TRBJ2-7; D is possibly TRBD2 (5 bases). The CDR3 is 14 amino acids. Germline CDR1 and CDR2: MDHEN and SYDVKM. Trimming took off 1 base at V and 5 bases at J, with 12 bases between the two ends. The CDR3 coding sequence is TGTGCCAGCAGTTTATCCGGGGTAAGGAACGAGCAGTACTTC. The encoded protein is CASSLSGVRNEQYF.

The rearrangement links TRBV18 to TRBJ1-5, with D possibly matching TRBD1 (5 bases). The germline gives CDR1 KGHSH, CDR2 LQKENI. V gave up 3 bases and J gave up 1 base, with 7 bases separating them. This CDR3 contains 14 residues. CDR3 protein: CASSPKGSNQPQHF. CDR3 nucleotides: TGTGCCAGCTCACCGAAGGGGAGCAATCAGCCCCAGCATTTT.

V usage is TRBV7-2 and J usage is TRBJ2-7; D may be TRBD1 (5 bases). This CDR3 has 13 residues. The germline gives CDR1 SGHTA, CDR2 FQGNSA. V lost 5 bases, J lost 2 bases, and 10 bases lay in between. The CDR3 is CASSPVGPYEQYF. The CDR3 DNA reads TGTGCCAGCAGCCCGGTGGGGCCCTACGAGCAGTACTTC.

The CDR3 protein is CASSAPGGTEAFF. For the CDR3, the DNA is TGTGCCAGCAGCGCCCCCGGGGGAACTGAAGCTTTCTTT. This chain uses TRBV9 with TRBJ1-1; D is perhaps TRBD1 (5 bases). Trimming took off 3 bases at V and 5 bases at J, with 11 bases between the two ends. Germline V lookup: CDR1 SGDLS, CDR2 YYNGEE. The CDR3 is made up of 13 amino acids.

The rearrangement links TRBV28 to TRBJ2-3, with TRBD1 matching over 8 bases. This CDR3 is 12 amino acids long. CDR1 and CDR2 (germline): MDHEN, SYDVKM. With V trimmed by 6 bases and J by 9 bases, 5 bases remained unmatched. CDR3 protein: CASRDPGGTQYF. In nucleotides, the CDR3 is TGTGCCAGCAGAGACCCAGGGGGCACGCAGTATTTT.

This clone has a single count. This chain connects TRBV19 to TRBJ1-2; 10 nucleotides align to TRBD1. V dropped 5 bases and J dropped 4; count of bases not matched to a gene: 7. Germline V CDR1 and CDR2: LNHDA, SQIVND (reference sequence). The CDR3 is made up of 15 amino acids. The DNA of the CDR3 is TGTGCCAGTAGTGAAAGGACAGGGGGGGTCTATGGCTACACCTTC. It yields the protein CASSERTGGVYGYTF. Variable domain in full (rest from reference TRBV19 and TRBJ1-2): DGGITQSPKYLFRKEGQNVTLSCEQNLNHDAMYWYRQDPGQGLRLIYYSQIVNDFQKGDIAEGYSVSREKKESFPLTVTSAQKNPTAFYLCASSERTGGVYGYTFGSGTRLTVV.

The chain combines TRBV9 with TRBJ2-3, with D possibly TRBD2 on 7 matching bases. The V gene lost 0 bases and the J gene lost 2 bases, with 16 bases spanning the gap. The germline gives CDR1 SGDLS, CDR2 YYNGEE. The CDR3 has 17 residues. The CDR3: CASSVAPGAGATDTQYF. Written as DNA, the CDR3 is TGTGCCAGCAGCGTAGCCCCGGGGGCGGGAGCCACAGATACGCAGTATTTT.

This clone was observed a handful of times. The V and J genes are TRBV18 and TRBJ1-6; D is unresolved. The germline CDR1 and CDR2 sequences are KGHSH and LQKENI. The length of the CDR3 is 17 residues. V lost 1 base and J 0 bases, leaving 10 bases between the germline ends. CDR3 region: CASSPQDLSSYNSPLHF. The CDR3 DNA sequence: TGTGCCAGCTCACCACAGGACTTAAGCTCCTATAATTCACCCCTCCACTTT.

The chain employs TRBV3-1 (or the pseudogene TRBV3-2) and TRBJ2-1; tentatively, D is TRBD2 (5 bases). CDR1 is LGHDT, CDR2 YNNKEL, per germline (reference sequence). There are 15 residues in the CDR3. V lost 5 bases to trimming and J lost 9 bases, with 20 bases between them. CDR3: CASSYLGRTGSEQFF. Here the CDR3 DNA reads TGTGCCAGCAGCTACCTGGGAAGGACGGGAAGTGAGCAGTTCTTC.

The CDR3, as DNA: TGCGCCAGCAGCCCGGACAGAGGTCTATACGAGCAGTACTTC. This encodes CASSPDRGLYEQYF. The gene calls are TRBV5-1 and TRBJ2-7; tentatively, D is TRBD1 (6 bases). Germline CDR1 reads SGHRS; CDR2 reads YFSETQ. Trimming left V 4 bases short and J 4 bases short, with 15 bases between. The CDR3 totals 14 residues.

The CDR3: CASSLLVSGSPLHF. CDR3 nucleotide sequence: TGTGCCAGCAGCTTGCTGGTGTCGGGTTCACCCCTCCACTTT. J is TRBJ1-6 and V is TRBV5-6; D ambiguous. Looked up from germline, CDR1 is SGHDT and CDR2 is YYEEEE. There are 14 residues in the CDR3. Trimming pared 1 base from V and 9 bases from J, leaving 11 bases between.

The chain joins TRBV3-1 (or the pseudogene TRBV3-2) to TRBJ2-3; 11 bases match TRBD2. Germline trimming cut 3 bases from V and 4 bases from J; bases unmatched to any gene: 9. This CDR3 spans 17 amino acids. CDR1 is LGHDT and CDR2 is YNNKEL in the germline V gene (reference sequence). Written as DNA, the CDR3 is TGTGCCAGCAGCCAGGGGCGGGTAGCGGGGGGGCCAGATACGCAGTATTTT. Protein sequence: CASSQGRVAGGPDTQYF.

The gene calls are TRBV6-2 or TRBV6-3 and TRBJ1-2, with TRBD1 as a possible D gene (5 bases). Trimming cost V 2 bases and J 8 bases, with 9 bases left between them. Germline V gene data show CDR1 as MNHEY and CDR2 as SVGEGT. This CDR3 is built from 12 residues. CDR3 in amino acids: CASSYHDSGYTF. In nucleotides, the CDR3 is TGTGCCAGCAGTTACCACGACAGCGGCTACACCTTC.

The V and J genes are TRBV9 and TRBJ1-2, with TRBD1 matching 7 bases. Looked up from germline, CDR1 is SGDLS and CDR2 is YYNGEE. This CDR3 is 15 amino acids long. J was trimmed by 4 bases and V by 0 bases; bases with no gene match: 6. The CDR3 region has the DNA TGTGCCAGCAGCGTAGGACAGGGCGGACTCTATGGCTACACCTTC. Encoded protein: CASSVGQGGLYGYTF.

The J gene is TRBJ1-6, the V gene TRBV16, with 9 bases aligning to TRBD1. This CDR3 contains 17 residues. Trimming took 3 bases from V and 0 from J; bases not matched to a gene: 3. Germline CDR1 is KGHSY and CDR2 is FQNENV. CDR3 in DNA: TGTGCCAGCAGCCAGGCGGGACAGGGCTCCTATAATTCACCCCTCCACTTT. This sequence encodes CASSQAGQGSYNSPLHF. Full variable domain (remainder filled in from reference TRBV16 and TRBJ1-6): GEEVAQTPKHLVRGEGQKAKLYCAPIKGHSYVFWYQQVLKNEFKFLISFQNENVFDETGMPKERFSAKCLPNSPCSLEIQATKLEDSAVYFCASSQAGQGSYNSPLHFGNGTRLTVT.

The chain links TRBV5-1 to TRBJ1-2, with 8 bases matching TRBD1. The CDR3 length is 14 residues. J gave up 4 bases and V 0 bases, and 2 bases lay outside the gene matches. Germline V CDR1 and CDR2: SGHRS, YFSETQ. CDR3 protein: CASSLEDRAYGYTF. The DNA for the CDR3 is TGCGCCAGCAGCTTGGAGGACAGGGCCTATGGCTACACCTTC.

This chain connects TRBV6-4 to TRBJ2-3; a possible D gene is TRBD1 (6 bases). The germline gives CDR1 MRHNA, CDR2 SNTAGT. V dropped 6 bases and J dropped 1 base, with 11 bases sitting between them. The CDR3 extends over 14 amino acids. CDR3 DNA sequence: TGTGCCAGCAGCCGGGACATGGGCACAGATACGCAGTATTTT. It specifies CASSRDMGTDTQYF.

This clone showed up just a few times. The chain uses TRBV6-5 and TRBJ1-5, with a weak D call TRBD1 (6 bases). This CDR3 is built from 15 residues. The germline V gene has CDR1 MNHEY and CDR2 SVGAGI. V was trimmed by 6 bases and J by 5 bases, leaving 17 bases between them. The CDR3 here is CASSPTDRRDQPQHF. CDR3 coding DNA: TGTGCCAGCAGCCCCACAGACAGGCGGGATCAGCCCCAGCATTTT.

This chain uses TRBV6-5 with TRBJ1-2; 11 bases match TRBD1. With 6 bases clipped from V and 7 bases from J, the junction kept 7 bases outside the gene matches. The CDR3 covers 14 residues. The germline V gene encodes CDR1 MNHEY and CDR2 SVGAGI. The CDR3 reads CASRSDRGLSGYTF. The CDR3 DNA reads TGTGCCAGCAGATCGGACAGGGGGCTGAGTGGCTACACCTTC.

The gene calls are TRBV18 and TRBJ2-7; 8 bases agree with TRBD1. Germline V gene lookup returns CDR1 KGHSH and CDR2 LQKENI. V lost 4 bases to trimming and J lost 5 bases; unmatched junction nucleotides: 7. The CDR3 length is 14 residues. The CDR3 protein is CASSLDRGTHEQYF. The CDR3 DNA is TGTGCCAGCTCACTCGACAGGGGAACCCACGAGCAGTACTTC.